Below, 23 T cell receptor beta chains from the same sample are listed, as sequenced in a study of blood T cell repertoires in COVID-19. Sequencing was performed with immunoSEQ multiplex PCR; in TCRdb, only in-frame clones are kept and a portion is missing. Among more than 250,000 clones listed, roughly 90% were seen once. Sequences were obtained from peripheral blood. These receptors all stem from a human donor in a cohort sampled during active COVID-19.

The J gene is TRBJ1-1, the V gene TRBV18; the D gene is possibly TRBD1 (5 bases). Germline-derived CDR1 and CDR2 are KGHSH and LQKENI. CDR3 length: 14 residues. V lost 1 base and J 5 bases, leaving 11 bases between the germline ends. This chain's CDR3 is CASSPRQGVTEAFF. In DNA, the CDR3 is TGTGCCAGCTCACCACGCCAGGGCGTGACTGAAGCTTTCTTT.

The CDR3, as DNA: TGTGCCAGCAGCTTAGCTCGGGGACTACACCAAGAGACCCAGTACTTC. It encodes CASSLARGLHQETQYF. The rearrangement links TRBV11-2 to TRBJ2-5; 7 bases line up with TRBD2. Germline lookup yields CDR1 SGHAT and CDR2 FQNNGV. The trim removed 1 base at V and 0 bases at J, leaving 5 bases unmatched. The CDR3 runs to 16 residues.

CDR3 sequence (DNA): TGCGCCAGCAGCTTGGCTAGCGGACCAATGAACACTGAAGCTTTCTTT. Translated: CASSLASGPMNTEAFF. This sequence joins TRBV5-1 and TRBJ1-1; the D is unclear. Per the germline V gene, CDR1 is SGHRS and CDR2 is YFSETQ. V lost 0 bases and J 0 bases, leaving 12 bases between the germline ends. The CDR3 is 16 residues long.

The chain combines TRBV5-1 with TRBJ2-1; 7 nucleotides agree with TRBD1. The germline CDR1 and CDR2 sequences are SGHRS and YFSETQ. The ends lost 2 bases at V and 0 bases at J; junction bases unmatched: 2. The CDR3 runs to 15 residues. In DNA form, the CDR3 reads TGCGCCAGCAGCTTCAGACAGGGCTCCTACAATGAGCAGTTCTTC. Translation gives CASSFRQGSYNEQFF.

V and J are TRBV3-1 (or the pseudogene TRBV3-2) and TRBJ2-3; a weak D match, TRBD2 (6 bases). The germline V and J ends were trimmed by 4 bases and 3 bases, with 14 bases remaining between them. Germline V gives CDR1 LGHDT, CDR2 YNNKEL (reference sequence). The CDR3 totals 15 residues. The DNA of the CDR3 is TGTGCCAGCAGCCCCAGCGGGCTAGGTACAGATACGCAGTATTTT. It encodes CASSPSGLGTDTQYF.

This sequence joins TRBV10-3 and TRBJ1-2; 7 bases fit TRBD1. Trimming cost V 0 bases and J 4 bases; bases outside gene matches: 5. This CDR3 has 15 amino acids. The germline CDR1 and CDR2 sequences are ENHRY and SYGVKD. In DNA form, the CDR3 reads TGTGCCATCAGTGAGTCGAGTCGGGACAGCTATGGCTACACCTTC. Translating it yields CAISESSRDSYGYTF.

Only one count was recorded for this clone. V usage is TRBV30 and J usage is TRBJ2-2; D perhaps matches TRBD2 (5 bases). CDR3 length: 15 amino acids. Trimming took 4 bases from V and 3 from J, leaving 15 bases between them. CDR1 is GTSNPN, CDR2 SVGIG, per germline (reference sequence). The chain's CDR3 is CAWIKGEGDTGELFF. CDR3 DNA sequence: TGTGCCTGGATCAAGGGAGAGGGAGACACCGGGGAGCTGTTTTTT.

This chain connects TRBV6-2 or TRBV6-3 to TRBJ2-7; D not certain. V shed 4 bases and J shed 1 base, with 8 bases lying between them. Germline V CDR1 and CDR2: MNHEY, SVGEGT. The CDR3 extends over 13 amino acids. Here the CDR3 reads CASSSPGSYEQYF. The DNA for the CDR3 is TGTGCCAGCAGTTCCCCAGGTTCCTACGAGCAGTACTTC.

This clone was seen just once. The V call is TRBV13, the J call TRBJ1-2, with a weak D call TRBD1 (5 bases). The V gene's germline CDR1 is PRHDT and CDR2 FYEKMQ (reference sequence). Trimming took 5 bases from V and 7 from J, leaving 14 bases between them. CDR3 length equals 13 residues. The CDR3 spells CASSPRGGGGYTF. CDR3 coding DNA: TGTGCCAGCAGCCCCCGGGGGGGTGGTGGCTACACCTTC.

The chain recombines TRBV6-5 with TRBJ2-7; TRBD1 matches 10 bases. Germline trimming cut 6 bases from V and 3 bases from J; bases unmatched to any gene: 8. Germline CDR1 is MNHEY and CDR2 is SVGAGI. The CDR3 loop spans 15 amino acids. CDR3 bases: TGTGCCAGCAGCGTACCGACAGGGGGCAACTACGAGCAGTACTTC. Protein: CASSVPTGGNYEQYF.

The genes are TRBV30 and TRBJ2-7, with TRBD1 identical over 7 bases. CDR3 size: 12 residues. V lost 3 bases and J lost 4; bases outside the gene matches: 3. CDR1 is GTSNPN and CDR2 is SVGIG in the germline V gene (reference sequence). The chain's CDR3 is CAWSLGQYEQYF. The CDR3 DNA reads as TGTGCCTGGAGCCTGGGACAGTACGAGCAGTACTTC. The full variable domain, in which reference TRBV30 and TRBJ2-7 provide the parts outside the CDR3, is SQTIHQWPATLVQPVGSPLSLECTVEGTSNPNLYWYRQAAGRGLQLLFYSVGIGQISSEVPQNLSASRPQDRQFILSSKKLLLSDSGFYLCAWSLGQYEQYFGPGTRLTVT.

The chain couples TRBV7-3 to TRBJ2-7, with D tentatively TRBD2 (5 bases). The V gene's germline CDR1 is SGHTA and CDR2 FQGTGA. V lost 10 bases, J lost 3 bases, and 16 bases lay in between. The CDR3 is 13 amino acids. CDR3 residues: CATSDGSGYEQYF. The DNA for the CDR3 is TGTGCCACGTCGGATGGCAGCGGCTACGAGCAGTACTTC.

This clone occurred once. The chain is built from TRBV5-4 and TRBJ2-7; the D is unclear. CDR1 and CDR2 (germline): SGHNT, YYREEE (reference sequence). This CDR3 region has 15 residues. Trimming took 1 base from V and 2 from J, leaving 13 bases between them. The CDR3 DNA reads TGTGCCAGCAGCTTGATTCAAATGGAGACCTACGAGCAGTACTTC. This gives the protein CASSLIQMETYEQYF.

This clone was observed a single time. The chain uses TRBV5-1 and TRBJ2-5; weak D call: TRBD2 (5 bases). CDR1 is SGHRS, CDR2 YFSETQ, per germline. The CDR3 has 13 residues. V was clipped by 3 bases and J by 1 base, with 7 bases between them. The CDR3 here is CASSSGSQETQYF. Written as DNA, the CDR3 is TGCGCCAGCAGCTCGGGGAGCCAAGAGACCCAGTACTTC.

The V gene is TRBV29-1, the J gene TRBJ1-2; a weak D match, TRBD1 (6 bases). There are 13 residues in the CDR3. The germline gives CDR1 SQVTM, CDR2 ANQGSEA. The V gene lost 3 bases and the J gene lost 5 bases, with 13 bases spanning the gap. Here the CDR3 DNA reads TGCAGCGTTGACCTAGGACAGTCATATGGCTACACCTTC. It is translated as CSVDLGQSYGYTF. Together with reference TRBV29-1 and TRBJ1-2, the CDR3 gives the full variable domain: SAVISQKPSRDICQRGTSLTIQCQVDSQVTMMFWYRQQPGQSLTLIATANQGSEATYESGFVIDKFPISRPNLTFSTLTVSNMSPEDSSIYLCSVDLGQSYGYTFGSGTRLTVV.

The rearrangement joins TRBV20-1 to TRBJ2-1; 14 bases agree with TRBD2. The CDR3 extends over 11 amino acids. The V gene's germline CDR1 is DFQATT and CDR2 SNEGSKA (reference sequence). CDR3 protein: CGLAGGPKQFF. CDR3 bases: TGCGGACTAGCGGGAGGACCAAAGCAGTTCTTC.

The rearrangement joins TRBV3-1 (or the pseudogene TRBV3-2) to TRBJ2-7; weak D call: TRBD2 (5 bases). CDR1 is LGHDT, CDR2 YNNKEL, per germline (reference sequence). Trimming stripped 3 bases from V and 4 bases from J, with 16 bases between. The CDR3 spans 15 residues. CDR3 in amino acids: CASSQTSSSSYEQYF. Written as DNA, the CDR3 is TGTGCCAGCAGCCAGACGTCTAGCAGCTCGTACGAGCAGTACTTC.

This clone has a handful of counts. This chain joins TRBV7-2 and TRBJ1-2; D is undetermined. Deletions cut 7 bases from V and 7 bases from J, with 10 bases between. CDR3 length equals 11 residues. Per the germline V gene, CDR1 is SGHTA and CDR2 is FQGNSA. CDR3 residues: CASNPSLGYTF. CDR3 DNA: TGTGCCAGCAACCCGAGCCTTGGCTACACCTTC.

In DNA, the CDR3 is TGTGCCAGCAGTTTCGTCCGCACAGATACGCAGTATTTT. Translating gives CASSFVRTDTQYF. This chain connects TRBV12-3 or TRBV12-4 to TRBJ2-3, with unresolved D. The CDR3 totals 13 residues. The V gene lost 3 bases and the J gene lost 1 base, with 5 bases spanning the gap.

The J gene is TRBJ1-5, the V gene TRBV12-3 or TRBV12-4; D is unresolved. CDR3 size: 13 residues. V was cut by 6 bases and J by 9 bases, with 15 bases left in between. The CDR3 protein is CASSPELLLPQHF. The CDR3 nucleotides are TGTGCCAGCAGCCCCGAACTTTTACTGCCCCAGCATTTT.

The CDR3 sequence: CASSPTGGSNQPQHF. Written as DNA, the CDR3 is TGCGCCAGCAGTCCGACAGGGGGGAGCAATCAGCCCCAGCATTTT. The rearrangement joins TRBV4-1 to TRBJ1-5; TRBD1 matches at 9 bases. Germline V gene data show CDR1 as MGHRA and CDR2 as YSYEKL. V was pared by 6 bases and J by 1 base, with 4 bases of the junction left unmatched. The CDR3 has 15 amino acids.

This chain joins TRBV30 and TRBJ2-7; D may be TRBD1 (5 bases). This CDR3 is 14 amino acids long. V was pared by 0 bases and J by 0 bases, with 9 bases between. Looked up from germline, CDR1 is GTSNPN and CDR2 is SVGIG (reference sequence). The CDR3 nucleotides are TGTGCCTGGAGTGTTGGGGCGGTCTCCTACGAGCAGTACTTC. Encoded protein: CAWSVGAVSYEQYF.

This sequence joins TRBV7-2 and TRBJ2-1; 10 positions match TRBD2. The CDR3 has 19 residues. Trimming removed 0 bases from V and 2 bases from J; junction bases left unmatched: 10. Germline loops: CDR1 SGHTA, CDR2 FQGNSA. CDR3 sequence reads: CASSLAGDKLAGTYNEQFF. The CDR3 nucleotides read TGTGCCAGCAGCTTAGCGGGGGATAAACTAGCGGGGACCTACAATGAGCAGTTCTTC.